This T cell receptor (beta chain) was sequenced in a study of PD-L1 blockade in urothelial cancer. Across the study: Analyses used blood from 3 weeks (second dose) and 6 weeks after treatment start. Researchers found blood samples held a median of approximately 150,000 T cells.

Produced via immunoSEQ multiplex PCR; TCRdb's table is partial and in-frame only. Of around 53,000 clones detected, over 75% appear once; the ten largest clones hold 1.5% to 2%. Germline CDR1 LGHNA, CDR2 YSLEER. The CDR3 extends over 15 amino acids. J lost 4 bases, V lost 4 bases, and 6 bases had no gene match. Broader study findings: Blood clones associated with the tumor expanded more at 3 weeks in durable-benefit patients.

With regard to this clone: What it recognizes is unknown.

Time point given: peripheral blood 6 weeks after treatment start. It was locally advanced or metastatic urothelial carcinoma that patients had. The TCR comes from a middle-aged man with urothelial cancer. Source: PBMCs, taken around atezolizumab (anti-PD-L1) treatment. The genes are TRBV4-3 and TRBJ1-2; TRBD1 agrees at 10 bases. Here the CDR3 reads CASSLRDRGSYGYTF. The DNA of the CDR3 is TGCGCCAGCAGCCTAAGGGACAGGGGAAGCTATGGCTACACCTTC.